One sample yielded the 6 T cell receptor beta chains listed below, sequenced in a study of cytomegalovirus exposure and HLA in healthy donors. The PCR contained 60 Vbeta and 13 Jbeta primers. Repertoires were generated with immunoSEQ multiplex PCR, while TCRdb's copy carries only in-frame clones and drops some. The sample holds 150,000 to 200,000 clones, 70% to 80% seen once. Source material: PBMCs. The receptors derive from a woman in her forties or fifties in good health and CMV-seronegative.

This clone was detected a few times. The gene calls are TRBV20-1 and TRBJ2-5; unclear D gene. The assigned J gene may be wrong: the sequence end matches TRBJ2-7 better. Germline loops: CDR1 DFQATT, CDR2 SNEGSKA (reference sequence). The CDR3 covers 10 residues. CDR3 sequence: CSARLLEQYF. In nucleotides, the CDR3 is TGCAGTGCTAGACTCCTCGAGCAGTACTTC.

This sequence joins TRBV7-3 and TRBJ2-2; maybe TRBD2 (5 bases). The germline V and J ends were trimmed by 1 base and 3 bases, with 6 bases remaining between them. Germline CDR1 reads SGHTA; CDR2 reads FQGTGA. The CDR3 spans 14 residues. The CDR3 bases are TGTGCCAGCAGCTTAAACGGGGACACCGGGGAGCTGTTTTTT. Its translation: CASSLNGDTGELFF.

The chain uses TRBV5-6 and TRBJ2-3, with 9 bases identical to TRBD1. V trimming: 1 base; J trimming: 3 bases; junction bases outside the gene matches: 9. The CDR3 runs 17 residues. Germline-derived CDR1 and CDR2 are SGHDT and YYEEEE. CDR3 in amino acids: CASSLYRDREKTDTQYF. The DNA of the CDR3 is TGTGCCAGCAGCTTGTACCGGGACAGGGAGAAAACAGATACGCAGTATTTT.

J is TRBJ1-1 and V is TRBV9, with 8 bases matching TRBD1. V lost 4 bases to trimming and J lost 1 base; unmatched junction nucleotides: 3. Germline CDR1 is SGDLS and CDR2 is YYNGEE. The CDR3 is 14 amino acids. The CDR3: CASSRDRRNTEAFF. Here the CDR3 DNA reads TGTGCCAGCAGCCGGGACAGGAGGAACACTGAAGCTTTCTTT.

This clone was found many times. This chain connects TRBV7-6 to TRBJ2-1, with TRBD2 matching over 9 bases. CDR1 is SGHVS and CDR2 is FNYEAQ in the germline V gene. The CDR3 is 15 residues long. With V trimmed by 0 bases and J by 9 bases, 6 bases remained unmatched. CDR3 DNA: TGTGCCAGCAGCTTAGCGGCGGGGGGGCCGTTTGAGCAGTTCTTC. Amino acids: CASSLAAGGPFEQFF. Variable domain in full (rest from reference TRBV7-6 and TRBJ2-1): GAGVSQSPRYKVTKRGQDVALRCDPISGHVSLYWYRQALGQGPEFLTYFNYEAQQDKSGLPNDRFSAERPEGSISTLTIQRTEQRDSAMYRCASSLAAGGPFEQFFGPGTRLTVL.

CDR3 protein: CAISESAYGYTF. CDR3 nucleotide sequence: TGTGCCATCAGTGAGTCGGCCTATGGCTACACCTTC. The chain employs TRBV10-3 and TRBJ1-2; no firm D call. The CDR3 loop spans 12 amino acids. Trimming took 0 bases from V and 4 from J, leaving 3 bases between them. Germline V CDR1 and CDR2: ENHRY, SYGVKD.